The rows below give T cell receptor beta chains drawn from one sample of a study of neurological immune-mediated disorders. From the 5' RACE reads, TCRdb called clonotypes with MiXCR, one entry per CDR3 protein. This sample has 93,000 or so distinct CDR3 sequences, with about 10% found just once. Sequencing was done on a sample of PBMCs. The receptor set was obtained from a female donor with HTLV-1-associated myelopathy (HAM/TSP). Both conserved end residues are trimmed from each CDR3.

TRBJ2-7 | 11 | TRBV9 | ASSISQGLEQY
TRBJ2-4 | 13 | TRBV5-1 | ASSSRGQASNIQY
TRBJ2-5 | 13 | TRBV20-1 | SADGQGASAETQY
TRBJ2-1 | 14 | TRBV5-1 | ASSKTGTITYNEQF
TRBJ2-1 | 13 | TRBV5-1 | ASSLEWAGRDEQF
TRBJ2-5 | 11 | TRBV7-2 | ASSAAEAGTQY
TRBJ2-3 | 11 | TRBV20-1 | SAKTGAEDTQY
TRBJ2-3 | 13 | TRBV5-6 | ASSLEKGSIHTQY
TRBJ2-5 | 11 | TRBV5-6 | ASSSTGVETQY
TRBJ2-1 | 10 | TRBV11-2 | ASSLVRNEQF
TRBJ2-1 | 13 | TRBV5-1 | ASSLTSGGTNEQF
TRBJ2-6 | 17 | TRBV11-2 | ASSPPSGGASGGANVLT
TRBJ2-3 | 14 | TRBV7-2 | ASSSRTSAFTDTQY
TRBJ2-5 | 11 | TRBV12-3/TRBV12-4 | ASSLIGSETQY
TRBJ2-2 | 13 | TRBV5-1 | ASSRTASNTGELF
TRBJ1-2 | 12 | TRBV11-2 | ASSFRPTSGGYT
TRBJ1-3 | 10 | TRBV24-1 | ATRNLEDTIY
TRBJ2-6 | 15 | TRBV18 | ASSPGFRTSGANVLT
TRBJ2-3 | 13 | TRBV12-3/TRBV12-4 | ASSKVGGGTDTQY
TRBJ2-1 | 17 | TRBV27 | ASSLHGTSGRGLIYEQF